This is a list of T cell receptor beta chains from one sample in a study of control samples from healthy donors and cancer patients. Produced via immunoSEQ multiplex PCR; TCRdb's table is partial and in-frame only. Here the sample spans 110,000 to 150,000 clones, around 94% being singletons. Sample: blood. The receptor source for this set is a middle-aged man in good health. Both conserved end residues are part of each CDR3. The D gene is left open where the match is weak. Rows give clone size only sometimes, using once, few, many, or a class for an expanded clone.

cdr3_aa: CASSLVVGRGSNQPQHF
cdr3_nt: TGTGCCAGCAGCTTGGTAGTGGGCAGAGGGAGCAATCAGCCCCAGCATTTT
j_call: TRBJ1-5
v_call: TRBV5-4
clone_size: .
d_call: .

cdr3_aa: CATSRHGGTGLSYEQYF
cdr3_nt: TGTGCCACCAGCAGACATGGAGGGACAGGCCTCTCCTACGAGCAGTACTTC
j_call: TRBJ2-7
v_call: TRBV15
clone_size: .
d_call: TRBD1

cdr3_aa: CASSQGGGVGNTEAFF
cdr3_nt: TGTGCCAGCAGCCAGGGGGGCGGGGTAGGGAACACTGAAGCTTTCTTT
j_call: TRBJ1-1
v_call: TRBV7-8
clone_size: .
d_call: TRBD1

cdr3_aa: CASSWTSGYEQYF
cdr3_nt: TGTGCCAGCAGCTGGACTAGCGGTTACGAGCAGTACTTC
j_call: TRBJ2-7
v_call: TRBV11-2
clone_size: .
d_call: TRBD2

cdr3_aa: CASSLQANTQYF
cdr3_nt: TGTGCCAGCAGTTTGCAAGCGAATACGCAGTATTTT
j_call: TRBJ2-3
v_call: TRBV12-3/TRBV12-4
clone_size: .
d_call: .

cdr3_aa: CASQQGPSTEAFF
cdr3_nt: TGTGCCAGTCAACAGGGGCCGAGCACTGAAGCTTTCTTT
j_call: TRBJ1-1
v_call: TRBV9
clone_size: once
d_call: TRBD1

cdr3_aa: CASSLDFGSGQETQYF
cdr3_nt: TGTGCCAGCAGCTTAGATTTTGGGTCAGGCCAAGAGACCCAGTACTTC
j_call: TRBJ2-5
v_call: TRBV11-2
clone_size: .
d_call: .

cdr3_aa: CASSLNGRGTDTQYF
cdr3_nt: TGTGCCAGCAGTTTGAACGGGAGGGGGACAGATACGCAGTATTTT
j_call: TRBJ2-3
v_call: TRBV27
clone_size: .
d_call: TRBD2

cdr3_aa: CASSAYNEQFF
cdr3_nt: TGTGCCAGCAGCGCATACAATGAGCAGTTCTTC
j_call: TRBJ2-1
v_call: TRBV7-8
clone_size: .
d_call: .

cdr3_aa: CAISESILRTALSGNTIYF
cdr3_nt: TGTGCCATCAGTGAGTCGATACTAAGGACAGCCTTATCTGGAAACACCATATATTTT
j_call: TRBJ1-3
v_call: TRBV10-3
clone_size: once
d_call: .

cdr3_aa: CASSRQGQLSNQPQHF
cdr3_nt: TGTGCCAGTAGCCGCCAGGGACAGCTAAGCAATCAGCCCCAGCATTTT
j_call: TRBJ1-5
v_call: TRBV19
clone_size: .
d_call: TRBD1

cdr3_aa: CASSFGQGAGNTIYF
cdr3_nt: TGTGCCAGCAGCTTCGGACAGGGAGCTGGAAACACCATATATTTT
j_call: TRBJ1-3
v_call: TRBV5-6
clone_size: .
d_call: TRBD1

cdr3_aa: CATSREGVSEQYF
cdr3_nt: TGTGCCACCAGCAGGGAAGGTGTCAGCGAGCAGTACTTC
j_call: TRBJ2-7
v_call: TRBV15
clone_size: .
d_call: .

cdr3_aa: CASSLSVYEQYF
cdr3_nt: TGTGCCAGCAGTTTAAGTGTGTACGAGCAGTACTTC
j_call: TRBJ2-7
v_call: TRBV12-3/TRBV12-4
clone_size: .
d_call: .

cdr3_aa: CATSNHYEQYF
cdr3_nt: TGTGCCACCAGCAACCATTACGAGCAGTACTTC
j_call: TRBJ2-7
v_call: TRBV15
clone_size: .
d_call: .

cdr3_aa: CAWSEVDRDNSPLHF
cdr3_nt: TGTGCCTGGAGTGAGGTTGACAGGGATAATTCACCCCTCCACTTT
j_call: TRBJ1-6
v_call: TRBV30
clone_size: .
d_call: TRBD1

cdr3_aa: CASSLGHLTDTQYF
cdr3_nt: TGCGCCAGCAGCTTAGGACACCTCACAGATACGCAGTATTTT
j_call: TRBJ2-3
v_call: TRBV5-1
clone_size: .
d_call: .

cdr3_aa: CASSLPTGVGNTIYF
cdr3_nt: TGTGCCAGCAGCTTGCCTACAGGGGTCGGAAACACCATATATTTT
j_call: TRBJ1-3
v_call: TRBV5-6
clone_size: .
d_call: TRBD1

cdr3_aa: CASSWRATDTQYF
cdr3_nt: TGTGCCAGCAGCTGGAGGGCCACAGATACGCAGTATTTT
j_call: TRBJ2-3
v_call: TRBV7-2
clone_size: few
d_call: .

cdr3_aa: CASSLDQSPSTDTQYF
cdr3_nt: TGTGCCAGCAGCTTAGATCAGAGCCCTAGCACAGATACGCAGTATTTT
j_call: TRBJ2-3
v_call: TRBV11-2
clone_size: .
d_call: .

cdr3_aa: CASSFLKGGQGYTF
cdr3_nt: TGTGCCAGCAGCTTCCTCAAAGGGGGCCAAGGCTACACCTTC
j_call: TRBJ1-2
v_call: TRBV28
clone_size: .
d_call: TRBD1

cdr3_aa: CSVTFRGAGNTIYF
cdr3_nt: TGCAGCGTTACCTTTAGGGGGGCTGGAAACACCATATATTTT
j_call: TRBJ1-3
v_call: TRBV29-1
clone_size: once
d_call: .

cdr3_aa: CASSVDRLRSNTEAFF
cdr3_nt: TGTGCCAGCAGCGTTGACAGGTTACGGTCGAACACTGAAGCTTTCTTT
j_call: TRBJ1-1
v_call: TRBV16
clone_size: .
d_call: .

cdr3_aa: CASTSDQGETQYF
cdr3_nt: TGTGCCAGCACCTCCGACCAAGGGGAGACCCAGTACTTC
j_call: TRBJ2-5
v_call: TRBV9
clone_size: .
d_call: .

cdr3_aa: CASSRSRTGYQETQYF
cdr3_nt: TGTGCCAGCAGCCGATCAAGGACAGGGTACCAAGAGACCCAGTACTTC
j_call: TRBJ2-5
v_call: TRBV6-6
clone_size: .
d_call: TRBD1

cdr3_aa: CASSVEPGDQPQHF
cdr3_nt: TGTGCCAGCAGCGTAGAACCGGGAGACCAGCCCCAGCATTTT
j_call: TRBJ1-5
v_call: TRBV9
clone_size: .
d_call: .

cdr3_aa: CASSSHRRHSNQPQHF
cdr3_nt: TGTGCCAGCAGTTCCCACCGACGGCATAGCAATCAGCCCCAGCATTTT
j_call: TRBJ1-5
v_call: TRBV28
clone_size: .
d_call: .

cdr3_aa: CASSLGQGNYGYTF
cdr3_nt: TGTGCCAGCAGCCTGGGACAGGGAAACTATGGCTACACCTTC
j_call: TRBJ1-2
v_call: TRBV6-5
clone_size: .
d_call: TRBD1

cdr3_aa: CASSLDRRGGYTF
cdr3_nt: TGTGCCAGCAGTTTGGACAGGAGAGGTGGCTACACCTTC
j_call: TRBJ1-2
v_call: TRBV6-2/TRBV6-3
clone_size: .
d_call: TRBD1

cdr3_aa: CASSPHRGHGYTF
cdr3_nt: TGTGCCAGCAGTCCCCACAGGGGGCACGGCTACACCTTC
j_call: TRBJ1-2
v_call: TRBV12-3/TRBV12-4
clone_size: .
d_call: TRBD1

cdr3_aa: CASTLGLAQTGELFF
cdr3_nt: TGTGCCAGTACCCTGGGACTAGCGCAAACCGGGGAGCTGTTTTTT
j_call: TRBJ2-2
v_call: TRBV19
clone_size: .
d_call: TRBD2

cdr3_aa: CASSLRTGIAYNEQFF
cdr3_nt: TGTGCCAGCAGCCTTAGGACCGGGATTGCCTACAATGAGCAGTTCTTC
j_call: TRBJ2-1
v_call: TRBV3-1/TRBV3-2
clone_size: .
d_call: .

cdr3_aa: CASSLGRAGGSPLHF
cdr3_nt: TGTGCCAGCAGCTTAGGTCGAGCAGGAGGTTCACCCCTCCACTTT
j_call: TRBJ1-6
v_call: TRBV7-9
clone_size: .
d_call: .

cdr3_aa: CASSLQGNYGYTF
cdr3_nt: TGTGCCAGCAGCCTACAGGGGAACTATGGCTACACCTTC
j_call: TRBJ1-2
v_call: TRBV12-3/TRBV12-4
clone_size: once
d_call: TRBD1

cdr3_aa: CASSGQGPLGELFF
cdr3_nt: TGTGCCAGCAGTGGGCAGGGGCCCCTCGGGGAGCTGTTTTTT
j_call: TRBJ2-2
v_call: TRBV6-2/TRBV6-3
clone_size: .
d_call: .

cdr3_aa: CASSYSGREVDEQFF
cdr3_nt: TGTGCCAGCAGTTACTCAGGCAGGGAGGTGGATGAGCAGTTCTTC
j_call: TRBJ2-1
v_call: TRBV6-2/TRBV6-3
clone_size: .
d_call: .

cdr3_aa: CTSSQEEGTLKGEQFF
cdr3_nt: TGCACCAGCAGCCAAGAGGAAGGGACACTCAAGGGTGAGCAGTTCTTC
j_call: TRBJ2-1
v_call: TRBV1
clone_size: .
d_call: .

cdr3_aa: CASSPVATGGETQYF
cdr3_nt: TGTGCCAGCTCACCCGTTGCGACAGGGGGAGAGACCCAGTACTTC
j_call: TRBJ2-5
v_call: TRBV18
clone_size: .
d_call: TRBD1

cdr3_aa: CASSVGSGVAYEQYF
cdr3_nt: TGTGCCAGCAGCGTAGGGAGCGGGGTGGCCTACGAGCAGTACTTC
j_call: TRBJ2-7
v_call: TRBV9
clone_size: .
d_call: TRBD2

cdr3_aa: CATSDSRLKGNQPQHF
cdr3_nt: TGTGCCACCAGTGATTCCCGATTGAAGGGGAATCAGCCCCAGCATTTT
j_call: TRBJ1-5
v_call: TRBV24-1
clone_size: .
d_call: .

cdr3_aa: CASSACLVGETQYF
cdr3_nt: TGCGCCAGCAGTGCTTGCCTGGTAGGAGAGACCCAGTACTTC
j_call: TRBJ2-5
v_call: TRBV10-1
clone_size: .
d_call: .

cdr3_aa: CASSKGRHTEAFF
cdr3_nt: TGCGCCAGCAGCAAGGGGAGGCACACTGAAGCTTTCTTT
j_call: TRBJ1-1
v_call: TRBV5-1
clone_size: .
d_call: .

cdr3_aa: CASSQDTGPGHPSSYNEQFF
cdr3_nt: TGCGCCAGCAGCCAAGATACTGGTCCGGGACACCCGAGCTCCTACAATGAGCAGTTCTTC
j_call: TRBJ2-1
v_call: TRBV4-1
clone_size: .
d_call: .

cdr3_aa: CASSQDLRVMNTEAFF
cdr3_nt: TGTGCCAGCAGCCAAGATCTGAGGGTTATGAACACTGAAGCTTTCTTT
j_call: TRBJ1-1
v_call: TRBV14
clone_size: .
d_call: .

cdr3_aa: CASSFSSGGSSYEQYF
cdr3_nt: TGTGCCAGCAGCTTTTCCAGCGGGGGCAGCTCCTACGAGCAGTACTTC
j_call: TRBJ2-7
v_call: TRBV11-2
clone_size: .
d_call: TRBD2

cdr3_aa: CASSQAHRANSNQPQHF
cdr3_nt: TGTGCCAGCAGCCAAGCCCACAGAGCAAATAGCAATCAGCCCCAGCATTTT
j_call: TRBJ1-5
v_call: TRBV4-2
clone_size: .
d_call: .

cdr3_aa: CASSLVSGPRGNTIYF
cdr3_nt: TGTGCCAGCAGCTTAGTATCGGGTCCTCGTGGAAACACCATATATTTT
j_call: TRBJ1-3
v_call: TRBV11-2
clone_size: .
d_call: .

cdr3_aa: CASSLGAWGEAFF
cdr3_nt: TGTGCCAGCAGCTTGGGGGCGTGGGGTGAAGCTTTCTTT
j_call: TRBJ1-1
v_call: TRBV5-6
clone_size: once
d_call: .

cdr3_aa: CASSPGGLAWGLNEQFF
cdr3_nt: TGTGCCAGCTCACCAGGGGGACTAGCCTGGGGCCTCAATGAGCAGTTCTTC
j_call: TRBJ2-1
v_call: TRBV18
clone_size: .
d_call: TRBD2

cdr3_aa: CAWSPGAGKAYEQYF
cdr3_nt: TGTGCCTGGAGCCCAGGAGCGGGGAAGGCCTACGAGCAGTACTTC
j_call: TRBJ2-7
v_call: TRBV30
clone_size: .
d_call: TRBD2

cdr3_aa: CATSLGGTGNQPQHF
cdr3_nt: TGTGCCACCAGTTTAGGAGGGACCGGCAATCAGCCCCAGCATTTT
j_call: TRBJ1-5
v_call: TRBV24-1
clone_size: .
d_call: .

cdr3_aa: CASSRGQASSYEQYF
cdr3_nt: TGCGCCAGCAGCCGAGGACAGGCGAGCTCCTACGAGCAGTACTTC
j_call: TRBJ2-7
v_call: TRBV4-1
clone_size: .
d_call: TRBD1

cdr3_aa: CAISESQNSPLHF
cdr3_nt: TGTGCCATCAGTGAGTCCCAGAATTCACCCCTCCACTTT
j_call: TRBJ1-6
v_call: TRBV10-3
clone_size: .
d_call: .

cdr3_aa: CASSRWTGGDREKLFF
cdr3_nt: TGTGCCAGCAGCCGATGGACAGGGGGGGATCGGGAAAAACTGTTTTTT
j_call: TRBJ1-4
v_call: TRBV3-1/TRBV3-2
clone_size: .
d_call: TRBD1